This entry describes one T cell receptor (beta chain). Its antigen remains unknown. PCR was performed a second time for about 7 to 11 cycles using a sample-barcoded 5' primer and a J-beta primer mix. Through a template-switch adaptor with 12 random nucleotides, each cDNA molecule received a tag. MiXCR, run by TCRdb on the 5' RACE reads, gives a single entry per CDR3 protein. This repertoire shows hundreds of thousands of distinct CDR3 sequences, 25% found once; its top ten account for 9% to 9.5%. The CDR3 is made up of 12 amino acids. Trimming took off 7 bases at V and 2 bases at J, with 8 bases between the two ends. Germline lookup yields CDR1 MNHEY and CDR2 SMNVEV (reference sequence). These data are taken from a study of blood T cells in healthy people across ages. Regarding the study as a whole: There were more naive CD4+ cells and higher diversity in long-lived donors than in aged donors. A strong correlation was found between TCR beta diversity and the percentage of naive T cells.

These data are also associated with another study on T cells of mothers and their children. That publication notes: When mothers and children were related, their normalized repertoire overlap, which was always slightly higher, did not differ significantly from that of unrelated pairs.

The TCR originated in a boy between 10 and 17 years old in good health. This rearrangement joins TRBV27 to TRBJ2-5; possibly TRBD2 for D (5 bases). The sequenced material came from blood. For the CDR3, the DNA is TGTGCCAGCACCGGGGATCAAGAGACCCAGTACTTC. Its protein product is CASTGDQETQYF.